This T cell receptor (beta chain) was found in a study of cytotoxic CD8 clonotypes in ibrutinib-treated CLL. Study details: Partial responders approximately 24, complete 2; approximately 12 progressed and some 15 stayed in remission by median approximately 64 months. Samples averaged about 260,000 productive templates and 90,000 to 100,000 productive rearrangements.

TCR beta libraries used about 1.8 micrograms of DNA from cryopreserved PBMCs. Clones were sequenced by immunoSEQ multiplex PCR, and TCRdb holds only the in-frame ones, with some missing. The sample contains some 46,000 clones, roughly two thirds of which appear only once. The sequence was obtained from a human donor with chronic lymphocytic leukemia. Specimen: PBMCs, collected after 12 months of ibrutinib treatment.

CDR3 sequence (DNA): TGTGCCATCAGATCGGGGAGGGAGGGCACTGAAGCTTTCTTT. As protein: CAIRSGREGTEAFF. This rearrangement joins TRBV10-3 to TRBJ1-1, with D unclear. Per germline, CDR1 ENHRY and CDR2 SYGVKD. This CDR3 is built from 14 residues. Deletions cut 6 bases from V and 4 bases from J, with 15 bases between.